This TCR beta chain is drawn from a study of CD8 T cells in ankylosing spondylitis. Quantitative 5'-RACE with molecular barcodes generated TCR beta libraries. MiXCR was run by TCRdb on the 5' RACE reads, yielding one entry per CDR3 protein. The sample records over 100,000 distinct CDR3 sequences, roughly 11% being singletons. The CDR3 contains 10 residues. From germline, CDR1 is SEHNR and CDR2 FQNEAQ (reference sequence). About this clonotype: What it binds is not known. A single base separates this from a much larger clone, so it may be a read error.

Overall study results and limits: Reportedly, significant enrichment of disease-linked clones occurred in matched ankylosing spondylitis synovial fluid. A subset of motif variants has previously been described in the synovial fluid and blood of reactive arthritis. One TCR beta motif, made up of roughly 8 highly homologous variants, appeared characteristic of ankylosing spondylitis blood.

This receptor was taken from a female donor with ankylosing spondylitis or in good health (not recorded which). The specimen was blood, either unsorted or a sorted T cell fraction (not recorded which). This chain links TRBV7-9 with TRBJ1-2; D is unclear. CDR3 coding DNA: TGTGCCAGCAGCCCCCATGGCGACACCTTC. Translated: CASSPHGDTF.